The 26 T cell receptor beta chains below come from one sample, sequenced in a study of cytomegalovirus exposure and HLA in healthy donors. Vbeta (60) and Jbeta (13) primers were used in the PCR. The protocol was immunoSEQ multiplex PCR, while the TCRdb copy is restricted to in-frame clones and leaves out a portion. The sample has fewer than 250,000 clones, about three quarters seen once. Sequencing used PBMCs. These receptors were obtained from a male donor in good health and CMV-seronegative.

The chain links TRBV19 to TRBJ2-3, with 7 positions matching TRBD2. Germline lookup yields CDR1 LNHDA and CDR2 SQIVND (reference sequence). With V trimmed by 5 bases and J by 6 bases, 5 bases remained unmatched. This CDR3 region has 13 residues. The DNA for the CDR3 is TGTGCCAGTAGTCCCCCCGGGGGGGATACGCAGTATTTT. Translated, it gives CASSPPGGDTQYF.

In this sample, this clone turned up a few times. The chain carries TRBV9 and TRBJ2-1, with 8 bases matching TRBD2. CDR3 length equals 15 residues. Trimming took 0 bases from V and 3 from J; bases not matched to a gene: 2. Germline V CDR1 and CDR2: SGDLS, YYNGEE. The CDR3 nucleotides are TGTGCCAGCAGCGTAGTTAGCGGGAACTACAATGAGCAGTTCTTC. It translates to CASSVVSGNYNEQFF.

This clone has more than one count but fewer than ten. This chain uses TRBV6-5 with TRBJ2-7; 8 positions match TRBD1. Per germline, CDR1 MNHEY and CDR2 SVGAGI. The V gene end was trimmed by 0 bases and the J gene end by 0 bases; junction bases not matched to a gene: 4. This CDR3 is 16 amino acids long. In DNA, the CDR3 is TGTGCCAGCAGTTACTCGACAGGACAGGGCTCCTACGAGCAGTACTTC. This gives the protein CASSYSTGQGSYEQYF.

The V call is TRBV10-3, the J call TRBJ2-7, with 10 bases fitting TRBD2. Losses at the gene ends were 0 bases for V and 0 bases for J; bases not matched to a gene: 11. Germline-derived CDR1 and CDR2 are ENHRY and SYGVKD. The CDR3 covers 19 residues. The CDR3 coding sequence is TGTGCCATCAGTGAGTCGACGGGGAGGACTAGCGGAGTCTCCTACGAGCAGTACTTC. Its translation: CAISESTGRTSGVSYEQYF.

This rearrangement joins TRBV27 to TRBJ1-5; TRBD1 aligns across 9 bases. V shed 2 bases and J 6 bases; nucleotides not matched to a gene: 8. Per the germline V gene, CDR1 is MNHEY and CDR2 is SMNVEV (reference sequence). The CDR3 sequence is 16 residues long. This chain's CDR3 is CASSLLGDRAGQPQHF. The CDR3 bases are TGTGCCAGCAGTTTACTGGGGGACAGGGCGGGTCAGCCCCAGCATTTT.

The CDR3 DNA sequence: TGTGCCAGCAGTCTATGGGGGGGGCGCATGAACACTGAAGCTTTCTTT. Translation: CASSLWGGRMNTEAFF. The V and J genes are TRBV27 and TRBJ1-1; the D gene is possibly TRBD1 (6 bases). This CDR3 is 16 amino acids long. Germline values: CDR1 MNHEY, CDR2 SMNVEV (reference sequence). V shed 5 bases and J shed 0 bases, with 16 bases lying between them.

The table lists this clone with a few counts. This chain connects TRBV29-1 to TRBJ1-2; maybe TRBD1 (6 bases). Germline loops: CDR1 SQVTM, CDR2 ANQGSEA. The V end was cut by 3 bases, the J end by 0 bases, with 14 bases between. This CDR3 comprises 15 residues. The CDR3: CSVEVQGRTNYGYTF. The CDR3 nucleotides read TGCAGCGTTGAGGTACAGGGAAGGACTAACTATGGCTACACCTTC.

V gene TRBV5-6 combines with J gene TRBJ2-6; D is ambiguous. The germline V gene encodes CDR1 SGHDT and CDR2 YYEEEE. This CDR3 is 19 amino acids long. Trimming left V 2 bases short and J 3 bases short, with 21 bases between. This CDR3 is CASSFGTRRRGDGANVLTF. CDR3 in DNA: TGTGCCAGCAGCTTTGGCACCCGGCGGAGAGGAGATGGGGCCAACGTCCTGACTTTC.

V is TRBV6-5 and J is TRBJ2-5; D gene unclear. Trimming shortened V by 0 bases and J by 2 bases, and 7 bases separated the two germline ends. The CDR3 covers 14 residues. Germline CDR1 is MNHEY and CDR2 is SVGAGI. This CDR3 is CASSYSKAQETQYF. The CDR3 nucleotides read TGTGCCAGCAGTTACTCGAAAGCTCAAGAGACCCAGTACTTC.

CDR3: CASFGRTDSPEKLFF. The CDR3 DNA reads TGTGCCAGTTTTGGCCGAACCGACAGCCCTGAAAAACTGTTTTTT. The gene calls are TRBV28 and TRBJ1-4; a weak D match, TRBD1 (5 bases). This CDR3 comprises 15 residues. CDR1 and CDR2 from the germline V gene are MDHEN and SYDVKM. V was shortened by 9 bases and J by 7 bases, with 21 bases between the two germline ends.

This clone appeared a few times. This chain joins TRBV29-1 and TRBJ1-1; 7 bases line up with TRBD1. This CDR3 has 14 residues. Germline CDR1 is SQVTM and CDR2 is ANQGSEA. J gave up 4 bases and V 7 bases, and 12 bases lay outside the gene matches. CDR3: CSAAPYRGGTEAFF. For the CDR3, the DNA is TGCAGCGCAGCCCCCTACAGGGGAGGCACTGAAGCTTTCTTT.

This chain links TRBV18 with TRBJ1-2, with TRBD1 identical over 9 bases. With V trimmed by 3 bases and J by 4 bases, 9 bases remained unmatched. The CDR3 consists of 16 residues. CDR1 is KGHSH and CDR2 is LQKENI in the germline V gene. CDR3 loop: CASSPGQGPTAYGYTF. The CDR3 bases are TGTGCCAGCTCACCGGGACAGGGACCGACAGCCTATGGCTACACCTTC.

This clone has a single count. This sequence joins TRBV4-2 and TRBJ2-1; 7 bases are shared with TRBD2. Trimming removed 1 base from V and 8 bases from J; junction bases left unmatched: 5. This CDR3 has 14 residues. The germline gives CDR1 LGHNA, CDR2 YNFKEQ. The CDR3: CASSQGGGGYEQFF. The CDR3 DNA follows: TGTGCCAGCAGCCAAGGGGGGGGAGGCTATGAGCAGTTCTTC.

The chain carries TRBV28 and TRBJ1-4, with D possibly TRBD1 on 5 matching bases. Germline V CDR1 and CDR2: MDHEN, SYDVKM. Trimming cost V 6 bases and J 3 bases, with 8 bases left between them. The CDR3 spans 13 residues. Here the CDR3 DNA reads TGTGCCAGCAGAGGGGCATCTAATGAAAAACTGTTTTTT. As protein: CASRGASNEKLFF.

This chain uses TRBV4-2 with TRBJ2-7; possibly TRBD2 for D (6 bases). This CDR3 spans 15 amino acids. V shed 0 bases and J shed 8 bases, with 17 bases lying between them. Looked up from germline, CDR1 is LGHNA and CDR2 is YNFKEQ. The CDR3 here is CASSQENGRTKKQYF. CDR3 bases: TGTGCCAGCAGCCAAGAAAACGGACGGACTAAAAAGCAGTACTTC.

The chain recombines TRBV6-6 with TRBJ2-1; TRBD1 matches 10 bases. The CDR3 loop spans 16 amino acids. The V gene end was trimmed by 6 bases and the J gene end by 7 bases; junction bases not matched to a gene: 12. Germline-derived CDR1 and CDR2 are MNHNY and SVGAGI (reference sequence). The CDR3 sequence is CASSHPGQGVLNEQFF. As DNA, the CDR3 is TGTGCCAGCAGCCACCCCGGACAGGGGGTCTTGAATGAGCAGTTCTTC.

The chain uses TRBV27 and TRBJ2-7; TRBD2 agrees at 13 bases. With 5 bases clipped from V and 0 bases from J, the junction kept 4 bases outside the gene matches. Germline V gene sequence: CDR1 MNHEY, CDR2 SMNVEV (reference sequence). This CDR3 is built from 16 residues. The CDR3 here is CASSKGLAGFSYEQYF. In nucleotides, the CDR3 is TGTGCCAGCAGTAAGGGACTAGCGGGGTTCTCCTACGAGCAGTACTTC.

The V and J genes are TRBV30 and TRBJ1-4, with TRBD1 as a possible D gene (6 bases). V lost 5 bases and J 0 bases, leaving 13 bases between the germline ends. This CDR3 comprises 15 residues. Germline CDR1 GTSNPN, CDR2 SVGIG (reference sequence). The CDR3 here is CAWGGAGATNEKLFF. The CDR3 nucleotides are TGTGCCTGGGGGGGGGCAGGAGCAACTAATGAAAAACTGTTTTTT.

The chain couples TRBV7-3 to TRBJ2-1, with 9 bases that match TRBD2. The CDR3 has 17 residues. The germline V gene has CDR1 SGHTA and CDR2 FQGTGA. The junction had 9 bases not matched to a gene; V was cut back by 0 bases and J by 6 bases. CDR3: CASSLTFGGRAVNEQFF. The CDR3 DNA sequence: TGTGCCAGCAGCTTAACTTTCGGCGGGAGGGCCGTCAATGAGCAGTTCTTC.

V gene TRBV28 combines with J gene TRBJ1-2; D ambiguous. The CDR3 consists of 15 residues. Germline CDR1 is MDHEN and CDR2 is SYDVKM. Between the trimmed V and J ends, which lost 5 bases and 0 bases, there was a span of 13 bases. CDR3 sequence: CASSPLMLANYGYTF. CDR3 coding DNA: TGTGCCAGCAGTCCCCTTATGTTAGCTAACTATGGCTACACCTTC.

The table lists this clone with a few counts. This chain joins TRBV5-1 and TRBJ1-2; 7 bases align to TRBD1. The CDR3 has 14 amino acids. Germline CDR1 SGHRS, CDR2 YFSETQ. With V trimmed by 1 base and J by 7 bases, 7 bases remained unmatched. CDR3 DNA sequence: TGCGCCAGCAGCTTGATCACAGGGGCTGGTGGCTACACCTTC. Translation gives CASSLITGAGGYTF.

The V call is TRBV4-3, the J call TRBJ2-5, with D perhaps TRBD1 (5 bases). The assigned J gene may be wrong: the sequence end matches TRBJ2-7 better. This CDR3 has 14 residues. In germline, CDR1 is LGHNA, CDR2 YSLEER. The DNA of the CDR3 is TGCGCCAGCAGCCAACGAGGACACTCGTACGAGCAGTACTTC. It specifies CASSQRGHSYEQYF.

This clone was recorded only once. The genes are TRBV5-1 and TRBJ1-5; D is perhaps TRBD1 (6 bases). V was cut by 4 bases and J by 4 bases, with 12 bases left in between. CDR1 is SGHRS, CDR2 YFSETQ, per germline. CDR3 length: 14 residues. CDR3 DNA sequence: TGCGCCAGCAGCGCCGGGACAAGTAATCAGCCCCAGCATTTT. Its protein product is CASSAGTSNQPQHF.

V gene TRBV7-8 combines with J gene TRBJ1-2; D not resolved. The CDR3 has 15 residues. The germline gives CDR1 SGHVS, CDR2 FQNEAQ. V was trimmed by 2 bases and J by 2 bases, leaving 12 bases between them. The CDR3 spells CASSLSTAGNYGYTF. CDR3 DNA sequence: TGTGCCAGCAGCTTATCTACCGCGGGAAACTATGGCTACACCTTC.

The chain has TRBV7-6 and TRBJ1-1; TRBD1 matches 7 bases. This CDR3 is built from 15 residues. Trimming took 5 bases from V and 4 from J; bases not matched to a gene: 10. From germline, CDR1 is SGHVS and CDR2 FNYEAQ. CDR3 sequence reads: CASSARDSGSTEAFF. For the CDR3, the DNA is TGTGCCAGCAGCGCCCGGGACAGCGGAAGCACTGAAGCTTTCTTT.

This sequence joins TRBV5-1 and TRBJ2-5; TRBD1 aligns across 9 bases. Germline loops: CDR1 SGHRS, CDR2 YFSETQ. Trimming cost V 0 bases and J 2 bases; bases outside gene matches: 5. The CDR3 is made up of 16 amino acids. This CDR3 is CASSLGFDRGQETQYF. The CDR3 DNA sequence: TGCGCCAGCAGCTTGGGCTTTGACAGGGGGCAAGAGACCCAGTACTTC.